This entry concerns a single TCR beta chain. Its antigen is not known. The sample is drawn from a study of shared clonotypes between healthy human individuals. In the study overall: A couple of women and a few men aged 18 to 49 made up the donors.

Roughly 27,000 T cell genomes, or approximately 300 ng DNA, went into replicate PCRs of unsorted PBMC. DNA from unsorted PBMC was sequenced on ten immunoSEQ deep assay plates. Profiling relied on immunoSEQ multiplex PCR, and the TCRdb table lists in-frame clones only, not all of them. The data contain roughly 450,000 clones, 79% of them singletons. The V gene's germline CDR1 is SNHLY and CDR2 FYNNEI. Unmatched junction bases numbered 7, after V lost 6 bases and J lost 11 bases. The CDR3 has 12 amino acids. The study's findings and limits: Since donors were few, the genetic and exposure-history diversity represented was limited.

The origin of this receptor is a woman aged 35 to 49 in good health. Some clones in this sample may be carry-over from other donors' samples. The rearrangement links TRBV2 to TRBJ2-5, with 9 positions matching TRBD2. The sequenced sample consisted of PBMCs. The CDR3 loop reads CASSRTSAEQYF. CDR3 DNA: TGTGCCAGCAGCAGGACTAGCGCGGAGCAGTACTTC.